This TCR beta chain stems from a study of cytomegalovirus exposure and HLA in healthy donors. This clone has just a few counts. Its antigen is undetermined. Study-level points and caveats: Data from an earlier analysis indicated that most TCR beta V segments were productive either about 90% or about 30% of the time. Researchers catalogued roughly 150 TCR beta chains as cytomegalovirus-associated. Per a later analysis, 15,000 to 20,000 TCR beta sequences showed association with HLA alleles at 0.05 false discovery rate. Analyses of presence/absence relied on an assumption of roughly uniform sequencing depth across donors.

A multiplex PCR was run with 60 Vbeta primers and 13 Jbeta primers. Only in-frame clones appear in the TCRdb table, and some are missing; sequencing was by immunoSEQ multiplex PCR. Of approximately 100,000 clones in the sample, roughly 82% were seen once. V shed 4 bases and J shed 7 bases, with 17 bases lying between them. The CDR3 is 15 residues long. Germline lookup yields CDR1 MNHNS and CDR2 SASEGT. The chain combines TRBV6-1 with TRBJ1-5; D possibly corresponds to TRBD1 (5 bases). The sequence derives from a human donor in good health. Source material: PBMCs. The CDR3 protein is CASSGKQALSQPQHF. CDR3 in DNA: TGTGCCAGCAGTGGAAAACAGGCCCTCTCCCAGCCCCAGCATTTT.